This T cell receptor (beta chain) originates from a study of OX40 agonist ivuxolimab in advanced cancers. Study context: The patients received ivuxolimab by intravenous route every 2 weeks at 0.01 to 10 mg/kg.

Trimming removed 6 bases from V and 7 bases from J; junction bases left unmatched: 11. Germline V gene lookup returns CDR1 ENHRY and CDR2 SYGVKD. This CDR3 region has 14 residues. The protocol was immunoSEQ multiplex PCR, while the TCRdb copy is restricted to in-frame clones and leaves out a portion. This table holds roughly 93,000 clones, approximately 80% found once. V gene TRBV10-3 combines with J gene TRBJ1-1; the match to TRBD1 covers 7 bases. The clonotype comes from an adult with an advanced solid tumor such as melanoma, head and neck, liver or kidney cancer. Sample: CD4+ or CD8+ T cells sorted from blood, taken in a trial of the OX40 agonist ivuxolimab. This CDR3 is CAIRGTGDLGEAFF. The CDR3 bases are TGTGCCATCAGAGGAACAGGGGACTTGGGTGAAGCTTTCTTT.